This T cell receptor (beta chain) was identified during a study of a mutant IDH1 vaccine in newly diagnosed glioma. Only in-frame clones appear in the TCRdb table, and some are missing; sequencing was by immunoSEQ multiplex PCR. This sample carries approximately 60,000 clones, roughly 82% of them seen once, and the ten largest clones take 3.1%. Turning to this clone: No antigen is known for it.

Time point indicated: week 5, during vaccination. With topical imiquimod, each dose of the vaccine consisted of 300 ug of mutant IDH1 20-mer peptide. Trimming cost V 7 bases and J 2 bases; bases outside gene matches: 8. The CDR3 totals 15 residues. Germline values: CDR1 SQVTM, CDR2 ANQGSEA. Sequencing was performed on PBMCs, taken from a glioma patient whose treatment included an IDH1 peptide vaccine. The V and J genes are TRBV29-1 and TRBJ2-6; TRBD1 matches 7 bases. This TCR derives from a young woman with glioma. Some clones in this sample may be carry-over from other donors' samples. The CDR3 nucleotides read TGCAGCGCCAGGACAGGTTCAGCTGGGGCCAACGTCCTGACTTTC. Protein product: CSARTGSAGANVLTF.